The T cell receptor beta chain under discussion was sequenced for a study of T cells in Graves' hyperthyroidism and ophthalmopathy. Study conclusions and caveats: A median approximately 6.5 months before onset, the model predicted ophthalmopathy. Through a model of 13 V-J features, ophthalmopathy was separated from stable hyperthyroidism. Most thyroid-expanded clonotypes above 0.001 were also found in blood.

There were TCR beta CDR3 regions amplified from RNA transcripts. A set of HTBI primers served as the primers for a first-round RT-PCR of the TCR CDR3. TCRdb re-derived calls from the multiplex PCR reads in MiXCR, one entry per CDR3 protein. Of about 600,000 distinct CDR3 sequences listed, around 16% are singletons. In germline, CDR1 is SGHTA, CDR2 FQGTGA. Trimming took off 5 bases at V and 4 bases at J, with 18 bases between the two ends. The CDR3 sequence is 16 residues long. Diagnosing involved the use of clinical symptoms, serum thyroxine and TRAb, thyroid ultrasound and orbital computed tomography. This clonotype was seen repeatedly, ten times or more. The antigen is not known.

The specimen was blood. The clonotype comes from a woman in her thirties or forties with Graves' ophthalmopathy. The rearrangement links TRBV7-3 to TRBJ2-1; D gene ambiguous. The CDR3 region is CASSMSPAPSYNEQFF. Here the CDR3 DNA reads TGTGCCAGCAGCATGTCGCCCGCCCCTTCATACAATGAGCAGTTCTTC.